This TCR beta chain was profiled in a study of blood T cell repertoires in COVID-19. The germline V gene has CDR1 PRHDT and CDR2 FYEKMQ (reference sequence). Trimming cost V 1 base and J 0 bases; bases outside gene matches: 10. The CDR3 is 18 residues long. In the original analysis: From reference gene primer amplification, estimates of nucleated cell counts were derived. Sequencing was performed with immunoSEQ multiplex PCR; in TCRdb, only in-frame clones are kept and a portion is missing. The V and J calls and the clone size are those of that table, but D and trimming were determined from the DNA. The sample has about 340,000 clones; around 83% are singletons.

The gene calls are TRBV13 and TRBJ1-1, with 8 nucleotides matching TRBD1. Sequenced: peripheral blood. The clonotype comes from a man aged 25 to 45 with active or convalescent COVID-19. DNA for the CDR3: TGTGCCAGCAGCTTAGCGCAGACAGGGGTGGGCCTGAACACTGAAGCTTTCTTT. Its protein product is CASSLAQTGVGLNTEAFF.